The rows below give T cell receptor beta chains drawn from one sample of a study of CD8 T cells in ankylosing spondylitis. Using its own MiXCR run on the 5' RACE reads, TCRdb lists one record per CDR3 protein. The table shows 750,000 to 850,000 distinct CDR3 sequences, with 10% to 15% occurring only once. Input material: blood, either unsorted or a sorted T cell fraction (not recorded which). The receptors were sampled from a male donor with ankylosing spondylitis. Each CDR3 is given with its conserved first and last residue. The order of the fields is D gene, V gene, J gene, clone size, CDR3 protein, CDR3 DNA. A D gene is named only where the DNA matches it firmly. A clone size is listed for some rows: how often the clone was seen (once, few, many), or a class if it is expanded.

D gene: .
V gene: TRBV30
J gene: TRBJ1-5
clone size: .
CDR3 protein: CAWRGSARQPQHF
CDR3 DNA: TGTGCCTGGAGAGGCTCGGCCAGACAGCCCCAGCATTTT

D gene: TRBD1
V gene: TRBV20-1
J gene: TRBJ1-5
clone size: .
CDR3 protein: CSASTKGQLSNQPQHF
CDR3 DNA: TGCAGTGCTAGTACCAAGGGACAGCTCAGCAATCAGCCCCAGCATTTT

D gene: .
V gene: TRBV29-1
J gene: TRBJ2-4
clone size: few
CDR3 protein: CSVGRSGAKNIQYF
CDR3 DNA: TGCAGCGTTGGTCGGAGTGGGGCCAAAAACATTCAGTACTTC

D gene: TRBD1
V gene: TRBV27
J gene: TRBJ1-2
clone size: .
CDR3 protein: CASRSDRGEGYTF
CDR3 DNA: TGTGCCAGCAGATCGGACAGGGGAGAAGGCTACACCTTC

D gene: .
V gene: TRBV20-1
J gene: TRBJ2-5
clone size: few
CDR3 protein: CSASRGPQETQYF
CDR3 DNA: TGCAGTGCTAGCCGTGGGCCGCAAGAGACCCAGTACTTC

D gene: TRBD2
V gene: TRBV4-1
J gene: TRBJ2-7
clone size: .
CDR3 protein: CASSQASSGPWYEQYF
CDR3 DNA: TGCGCCAGCAGCCAAGCCTCTAGCGGGCCCTGGTACGAGCAGTACTTC

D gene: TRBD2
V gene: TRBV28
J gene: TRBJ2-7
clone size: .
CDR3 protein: CASSLSTAGVAEQYF
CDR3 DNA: TGTGCCAGCAGTTTATCAACAGCGGGAGTGGCCGAGCAGTACTTC

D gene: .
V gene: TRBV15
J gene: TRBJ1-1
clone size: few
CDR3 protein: CATSTRSRTLGAFF
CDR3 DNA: TGTGCCACCAGCACCCGTTCGCGGACGCTGGGAGCTTTCTTT

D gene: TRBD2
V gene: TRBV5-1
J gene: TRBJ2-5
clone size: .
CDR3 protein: CASSYLPQRELETQYF
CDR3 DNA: TGCGCCAGCAGTTACTTACCCCAGCGGGAGTTGGAGACCCAGTACTTC

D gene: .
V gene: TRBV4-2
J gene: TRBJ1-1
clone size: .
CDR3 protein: CASSQGRQSEAFF
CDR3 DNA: TGTGCCAGCAGCCAAGGCCGCCAGTCTGAAGCTTTCTTT

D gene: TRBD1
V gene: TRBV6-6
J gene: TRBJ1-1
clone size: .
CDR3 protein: CASSYSTGIEAFF
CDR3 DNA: TGTGCCAGCAGTTACTCGACAGGGATTGAAGCTTTCTTT

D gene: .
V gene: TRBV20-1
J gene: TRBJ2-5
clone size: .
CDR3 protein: CSATHGGETQYF
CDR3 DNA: TGCAGTGCCACTCACGGCGGGGAGACCCAGTACTTC

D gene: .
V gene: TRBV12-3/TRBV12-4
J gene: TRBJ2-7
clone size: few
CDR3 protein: CASGAAPYEQYF
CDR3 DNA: TGTGCCAGTGGGGCAGCTCCCTACGAGCAGTACTTC

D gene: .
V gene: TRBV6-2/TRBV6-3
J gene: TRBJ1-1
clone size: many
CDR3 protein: CASSALQGPSEAFF
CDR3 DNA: TGTGCCAGCAGTGCCTTACAGGGTCCCTCTGAAGCTTTCTTT

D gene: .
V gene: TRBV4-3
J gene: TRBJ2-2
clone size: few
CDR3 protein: CASSQASSTWNTGELFF
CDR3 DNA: TGCGCCAGCAGCCAAGCCTCTTCGACGTGGAACACCGGGGAGCTGTTTTTT

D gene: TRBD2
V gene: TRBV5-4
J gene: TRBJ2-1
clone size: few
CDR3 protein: CASSPATSGSADEQFF
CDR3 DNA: TGTGCCAGCAGCCCTGCGACTAGCGGGAGTGCCGATGAGCAGTTCTTC

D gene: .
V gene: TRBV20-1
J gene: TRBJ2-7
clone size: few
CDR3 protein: CSVQGGHLNEQYF
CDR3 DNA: TGCAGTGTTCAGGGGGGCCACCTGAACGAGCAGTACTTC

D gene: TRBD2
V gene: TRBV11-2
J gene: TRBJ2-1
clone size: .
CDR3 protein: CASSLKGGLAGWSYNEQFF
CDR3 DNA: TGTGCCAGCAGCTTAAAGGGTGGGCTAGCGGGATGGTCCTACAATGAGCAGTTCTTC

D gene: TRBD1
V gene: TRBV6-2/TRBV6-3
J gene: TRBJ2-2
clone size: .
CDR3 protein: CASSFTGVELFF
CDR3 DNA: TGTGCCAGCAGCTTTACAGGGGTGGAGCTGTTTTTT

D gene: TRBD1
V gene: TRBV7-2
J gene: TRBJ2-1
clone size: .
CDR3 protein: CASSLEGRGQLF
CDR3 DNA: TGTGCCAGCAGCTTAGAAGGCAGGGGGCAGCTCTTC

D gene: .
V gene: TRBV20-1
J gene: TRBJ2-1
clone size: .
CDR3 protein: CSAWDRRSSYNEQFF
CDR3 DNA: TGCAGTGCGTGGGACCGTAGGAGCTCCTACAATGAGCAGTTCTTC

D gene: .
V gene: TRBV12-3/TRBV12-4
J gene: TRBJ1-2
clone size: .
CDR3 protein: CASSYRARYTF
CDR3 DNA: TGTGCCAGCAGTTACAGGGCCCGCTACACCTTC

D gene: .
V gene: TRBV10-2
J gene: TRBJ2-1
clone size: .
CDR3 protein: CASSVSGHNEQFF
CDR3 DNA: TGCGCCAGCAGTGTGTCCGGACACAATGAGCAGTTCTTC

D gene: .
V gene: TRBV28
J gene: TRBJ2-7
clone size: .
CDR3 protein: CASSLLADDYEQYF
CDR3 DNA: TGTGCCAGCAGTTTACTCGCGGATGACTACGAGCAGTACTTC

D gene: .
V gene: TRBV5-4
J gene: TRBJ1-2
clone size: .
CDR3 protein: CASSQDVDYGYTF
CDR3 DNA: TGTGCCAGCAGCCAGGATGTGGACTATGGCTACACCTTC

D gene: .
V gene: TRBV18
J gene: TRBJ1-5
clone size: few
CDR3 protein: CASSPSDGGNQPQHF
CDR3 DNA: TGTGCCAGCTCACCATCGGACGGGGGCAATCAGCCCCAGCATTTT

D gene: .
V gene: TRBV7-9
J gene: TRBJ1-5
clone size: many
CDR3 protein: CASSWEVNQPQHF
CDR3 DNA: TGTGCCAGCAGCTGGGAGGTCAATCAGCCCCAGCATTTT